These 9 T cell receptor beta chains came from one sample sequenced in a study of shared clonotypes between healthy human individuals. CD45RO negativity and positive selection for CCR7 defined naive CD8 cells, a population that excluded terminally differentiated effector memory CD45RA+ cells. Generated by immunoSEQ multiplex PCR, the TCRdb table keeps only in-frame clones and is missing some. This sample carries 800,000 to 950,000 clones, about 96% of them seen once, and the ten largest clones take 0.2% to 0.25%. Sequenced material: naive CD8+ T cells sorted from blood. These receptors were obtained from a man aged 30 to 39 in good health.

The chain employs TRBV7-6 and TRBJ1-2; TRBD1 is a possible D gene (6 bases). This CDR3 contains 14 residues. Germline CDR1 is SGHVS and CDR2 is FNYEAQ. The V and J ends lost 5 bases and 4 bases respectively, with 14 bases between them. CDR3 region: CASSPTGSTYGYTF. CDR3 in DNA: TGTGCCAGCAGCCCCACAGGGTCCACCTATGGCTACACCTTC.

This rearrangement joins TRBV10-3 to TRBJ2-6, with D hard to call. The CDR3 consists of 14 residues. With 4 bases removed from V and 0 bases from J, the gap between germline ends came to 4 bases. Germline V CDR1 and CDR2: ENHRY, SYGVKD. Written as DNA, the CDR3 is TGTGCCATCAGTGTTTACTCTGGGGCCAACGTCCTGACTTTC. This codes for CAISVYSGANVLTF.

Written as DNA, the CDR3 is TGTGCCAGCAGCCGAACAGGGACTACCGTGAACACTGAAGCTTTCTTT. Encoded protein: CASSRTGTTVNTEAFF. The rearrangement uses TRBV7-9 and TRBJ1-1, with D possibly TRBD1 on 6 matching bases. V was clipped by 5 bases and J by 0 bases, with 16 bases between them. Germline-derived CDR1 and CDR2 are SEHNR and FQNEAQ (reference sequence). The CDR3 extends over 16 amino acids.

This sequence joins TRBV7-8 and TRBJ2-7; D is uncertain. The CDR3 has 12 residues. Germline CDR1 is SGHVS and CDR2 is FQNEAQ. The V gene lost 0 bases and the J gene lost 5 bases, with 5 bases spanning the gap. CDR3: CASSLAWHEQYF. In nucleotides, the CDR3 is TGTGCCAGCAGCTTAGCGTGGCACGAGCAGTACTTC.

V usage is TRBV19 and J usage is TRBJ1-2; 7 bases map to TRBD1. This CDR3 has 16 amino acids. The V gene end was trimmed by 7 bases and the J gene end by 4 bases; junction bases not matched to a gene: 15. Germline assignment: CDR1 LNHDA and CDR2 SQIVND (reference sequence). The CDR3 region is CASTAMTGPEIYGYTF. CDR3 DNA: TGTGCCAGTACCGCCATGACAGGGCCCGAGATCTATGGCTACACCTTC.

The CDR3 region is CASSLANTEAFF. DNA of the CDR3: TGTGCCAGCAGCTTAGCCAACACTGAAGCTTTCTTT. The V call is TRBV11-2, the J call TRBJ1-1; D gene ambiguous. Germline CDR1 is SGHAT and CDR2 is FQNNGV. CDR3 length equals 12 residues. Trimming cost V 1 base and J 2 bases, with 2 bases left between them.

This chain joins TRBV5-1 and TRBJ2-7; D remains unclear. Germline V lookup: CDR1 SGHRS, CDR2 YFSETQ. There are 13 residues in the CDR3. Deletions cut 5 bases from V and 2 bases from J, with 11 bases between. The CDR3 region is CASRAGNPYEQYF. CDR3 coding DNA: TGCGCCAGCAGAGCAGGAAACCCCTACGAGCAGTACTTC.

The chain recombines TRBV9 with TRBJ2-1, with 15 nucleotides matching TRBD2. The germline V gene encodes CDR1 SGDLS and CDR2 YYNGEE. CDR3 length: 16 residues. Trimming removed 7 bases from V and 8 bases from J; junction bases left unmatched: 10. The CDR3, as DNA: TGTGCCAGCGAAGGGGGGACTAGCGGGAGGAGCTATGAGCAGTTCTTC. The encoded protein is CASEGGTSGRSYEQFF.

The rearrangement uses TRBV15 and TRBJ2-7; tentative D call: TRBD1 (6 bases). Germline values: CDR1 LNHNV, CDR2 YYDKDF (reference sequence). The CDR3 is made up of 15 amino acids. V lost 1 base and J lost 4, with 14 bases in between. In DNA, the CDR3 is TGTGCCACCAGCAGAGGCACAGGGACCCGTTACGAGCAGTACTTC. Translation gives CATSRGTGTRYEQYF.